This TCR beta chain derives from a study of T cells in Graves' hyperthyroidism and ophthalmopathy. Ten or more counts support this clonotype. Clinical symptoms, serum thyroxine, TRAb, thyroid ultrasound and orbital computed tomography informed diagnoses. The authors obtained PBMCs from about 9 ml of fresh peripheral blood. The V end was cut by 4 bases, the J end by 1 base, with 14 bases between. Germline V gene sequence: CDR1 GTSNPN, CDR2 SVGIG (reference sequence). The CDR3 spans 14 residues. The source material, RNA transcripts, was used to amplify TCR beta CDR3 regions. The primer set for the first-round RT-PCR of the TCR CDR3 was HTBI. MiXCR, run by TCRdb on the multiplex PCR reads, gives a single entry per CDR3 protein. The sample holds a few hundred thousand distinct CDR3 sequences, 16% seen once.

The TCR originated in a middle-aged woman with Graves' ophthalmopathy. The chain combines TRBV30 with TRBJ2-7; D remains ambiguous. Specimen: blood. The CDR3 protein is CAWMSPGGSYEQYF. CDR3 coding DNA: TGTGCCTGGATGAGCCCGGGCGGATCCTACGAGCAGTACTTC.